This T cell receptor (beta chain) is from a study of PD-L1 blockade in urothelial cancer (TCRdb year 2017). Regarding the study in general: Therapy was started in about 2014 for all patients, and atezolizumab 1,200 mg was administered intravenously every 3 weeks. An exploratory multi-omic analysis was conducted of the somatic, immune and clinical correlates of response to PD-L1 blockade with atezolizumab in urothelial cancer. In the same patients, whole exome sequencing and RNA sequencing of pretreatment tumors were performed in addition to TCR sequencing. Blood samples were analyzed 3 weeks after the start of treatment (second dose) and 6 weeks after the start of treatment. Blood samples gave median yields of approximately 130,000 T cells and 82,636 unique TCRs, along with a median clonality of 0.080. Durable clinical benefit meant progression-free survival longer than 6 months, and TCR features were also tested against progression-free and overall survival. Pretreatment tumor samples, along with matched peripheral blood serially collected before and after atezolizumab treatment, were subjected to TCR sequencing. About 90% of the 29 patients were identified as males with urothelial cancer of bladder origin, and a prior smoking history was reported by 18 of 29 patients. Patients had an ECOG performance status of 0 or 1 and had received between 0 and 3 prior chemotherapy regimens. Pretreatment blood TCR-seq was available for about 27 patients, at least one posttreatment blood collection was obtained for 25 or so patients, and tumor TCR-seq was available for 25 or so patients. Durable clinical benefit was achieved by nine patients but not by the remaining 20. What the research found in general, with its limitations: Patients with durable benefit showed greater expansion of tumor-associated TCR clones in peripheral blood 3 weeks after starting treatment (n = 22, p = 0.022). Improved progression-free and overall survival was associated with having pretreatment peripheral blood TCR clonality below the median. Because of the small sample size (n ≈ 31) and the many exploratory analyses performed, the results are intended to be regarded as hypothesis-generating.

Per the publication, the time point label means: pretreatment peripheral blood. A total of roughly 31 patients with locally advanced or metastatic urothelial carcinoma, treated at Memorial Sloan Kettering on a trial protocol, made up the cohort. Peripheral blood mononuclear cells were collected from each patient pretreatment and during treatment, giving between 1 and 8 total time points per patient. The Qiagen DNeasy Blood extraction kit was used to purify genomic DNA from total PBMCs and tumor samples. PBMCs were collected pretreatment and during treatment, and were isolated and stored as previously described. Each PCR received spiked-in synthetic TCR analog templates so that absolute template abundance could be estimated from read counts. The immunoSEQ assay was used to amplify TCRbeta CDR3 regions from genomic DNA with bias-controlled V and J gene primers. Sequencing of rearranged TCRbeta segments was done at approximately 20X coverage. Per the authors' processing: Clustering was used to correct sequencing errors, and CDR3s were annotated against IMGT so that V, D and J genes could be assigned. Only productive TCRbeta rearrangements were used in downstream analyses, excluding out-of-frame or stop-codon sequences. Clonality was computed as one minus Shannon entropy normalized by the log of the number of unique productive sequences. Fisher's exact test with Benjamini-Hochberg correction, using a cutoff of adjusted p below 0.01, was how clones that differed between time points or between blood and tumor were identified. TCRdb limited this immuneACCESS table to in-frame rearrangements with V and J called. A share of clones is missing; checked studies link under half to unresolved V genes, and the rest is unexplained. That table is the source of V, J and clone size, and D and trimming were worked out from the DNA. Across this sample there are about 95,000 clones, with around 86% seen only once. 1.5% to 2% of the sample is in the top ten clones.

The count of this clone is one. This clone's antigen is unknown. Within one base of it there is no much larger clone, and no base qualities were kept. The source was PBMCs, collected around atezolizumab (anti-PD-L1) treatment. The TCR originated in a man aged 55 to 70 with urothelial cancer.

The CDR3: CASSVVPSQAQYF. The DNA sequence is given as TGTGCCAGCAGCGTCGTGCCTAGCCAGGCCCAGTACTTC. The sequence joins TRBV9 to TRBJ2-5, and TRBD2 may be the D gene, going by 5 matching bases. A distance of 14 bases separates the germline ends of V and J, which lose 2 bases and 9 bases respectively. CDR1 and CDR2 (SGDLS, YYNGEE) derive from the germline V gene. The CDR3 contains 13 residues, cysteine and phenylalanine counted. The entry retains the CDR3 DNA only, 39 bases that are in frame from base 1.